The entry below gives a single TCR beta chain sequence along with its context. What antigen it recognizes has not been identified. No much larger clonotype is one base removed from it; base qualities were not supplied. The data originate from a study of blood T cell repertoires in COVID-19 (dated by TCRdb to about 2020). About the study as a whole: The collaborator samples originated in the United States, Italy and Spain and spanned the acute and convalescent phases of COVID-19. Subjects who had been exposed to COVID-19, were actively infected with it, or had recovered from it provided the deeply sampled blood TCRbeta repertoires that made up the dataset. Where HLA class I and class II types were available, the types were taken from metadata supplied by the sample provider, not from assay-based typing. Sample metadata almost always included a de-identified subject ID, COVID-19 status, age in years and sex. A freely available public database, intended as a resource for researchers studying the immune response to SARS-CoV-2, is where the repertoires were released. The samples were drawn from the first 160 participants of the ongoing ImmuneRACE study and from 1,254 subjects provided by 6 global collaborators. The material from the prospective study consisted of cDNA or gDNA derived from T cells, B-cell-depleted T cells, or PBMCs.

Enrolling through a virtual design, the prospective study's participants ranged in age from roughly 18 to 89 years and lived across some 22 United States geographic areas. Cohort assignment in the prospective study relied on participant-reported clinical history from a screening survey and a study questionnaire. For ImmuneRACE Cohort 3, a participant was defined as recovered based on two consecutive negative NP/OP PCR tests, clearance by a healthcare professional, or resolution of symptoms. Mobile phlebotomists in the prospective study collected whole blood, serum and a nasopharyngeal or oropharyngeal swab from every participant. Participants in the prospective study had the option to provide additional blood draws and questionnaires over a 2-month period. Before DNA extraction, blood samples from the prospective study were shipped at room temperature or frozen. TCRbeta CDR3 regions were amplified from genomic DNA by means of the immunoSEQ Assay, a bias-controlled multiplex PCR. In the original analysis: Nucleated cell counts per sample were estimated from amplification of reference gene primers within the assay. To quantify the absolute abundance of each unique TCRbeta CDR3 rearrangement, sequence reads were collapsed and filtered. For each sample, productive Simpson clonality was calculated by taking the square root of Simpson's diversity index across productive rearrangements. TCRdb mirrors the immuneACCESS table, restricted to in-frame sequences. Some clones are absent from its copies; in checked studies, under half trace to an unresolved V gene, and the reason for the others is unknown. V, J and clone size were drawn from that table, and D and trimming were deduced from the DNA. Recorded for this sample are 150,000 to 200,000 clones; 89% of them occurred a single time. The ten largest clones represent 0.7% to 0.9% of the sample.

The paper's findings and limits, for the study overall: The quantity of clinical and demographic metadata differed by source and by participant and was supplied without curation.

The sample comprised PBMCs or T cells enriched from blood (not recorded which). The TCR sequence derives from a woman aged 18-29 years who had recovered from COVID-19.

The DNA sequence follows: TGTGCCAGCAGCTTATCTTCTAAGTTTAGCACCGGGGAGCTGTTTTTT. Protein translation: CASSLSSKFSTGELFF. In this chain, TRBV5-4 is recombined with TRBJ2-2; the D gene is not confidently resolved. Relative to germline, V is 2 bases shorter and J is 4 bases shorter, with 15 bases between their ends. As encoded in the germline V gene (reference sequence), CDR1 is SGHNT while CDR2 is YYREEE. The CDR3 numbers 16 residues from cysteine through phenylalanine. CDR3 DNA is the only sequence kept; it has 48 bases, read in frame from the first base. The CDR3 plus the reference TRBV5-4 and TRBJ2-2 genes for the other parts give the full variable domain: ETGVTQSPTHLIKTRGQQVTLRCSSQSGHNTVSWYQQALGQGPQFIFQYYREEENGRGNFPPRFSGLQFPNYSSELNVNALELDDSALYLCASSLSSKFSTGELFFGEGSRLTVL.